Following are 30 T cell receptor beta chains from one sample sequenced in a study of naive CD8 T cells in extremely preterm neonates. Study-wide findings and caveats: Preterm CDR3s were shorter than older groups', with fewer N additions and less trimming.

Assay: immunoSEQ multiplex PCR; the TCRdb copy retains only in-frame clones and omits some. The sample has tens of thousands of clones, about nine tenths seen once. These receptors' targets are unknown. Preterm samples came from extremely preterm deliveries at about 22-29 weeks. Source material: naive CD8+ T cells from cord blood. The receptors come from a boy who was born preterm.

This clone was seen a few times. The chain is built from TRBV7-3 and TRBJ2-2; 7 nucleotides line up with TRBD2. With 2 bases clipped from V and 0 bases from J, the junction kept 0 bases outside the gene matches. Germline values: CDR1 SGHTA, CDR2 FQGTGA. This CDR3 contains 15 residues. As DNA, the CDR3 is TGTGCCAGCAGCTTAGCGGGGGCGAACACCGGGGAGCTGTTTTTT. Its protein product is CASSLAGANTGELFF.

CDR3 residues: CASSEGYEQYF. The CDR3 DNA reads TGTGCCAGCAGTGAGGGATACGAGCAGTACTTC. The V call is TRBV6-1, the J call TRBJ2-7; D unclear. This CDR3 region has 11 residues. Between the trimmed V and J ends, which lost 3 bases and 4 bases, there was a span of 4 bases. Germline loops: CDR1 MNHNS, CDR2 SASEGT.

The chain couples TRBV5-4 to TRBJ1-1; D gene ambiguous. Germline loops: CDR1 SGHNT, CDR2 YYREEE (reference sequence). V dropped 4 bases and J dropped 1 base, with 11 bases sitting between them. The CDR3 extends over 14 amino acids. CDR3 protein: CASSPSGKNTEAFF. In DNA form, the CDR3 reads TGTGCCAGCAGCCCCTCAGGAAAGAACACTGAAGCTTTCTTT.

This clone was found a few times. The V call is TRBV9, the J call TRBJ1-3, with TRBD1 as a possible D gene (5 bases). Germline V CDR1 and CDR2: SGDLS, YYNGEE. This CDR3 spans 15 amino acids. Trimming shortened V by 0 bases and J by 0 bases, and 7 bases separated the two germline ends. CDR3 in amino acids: CASSVGTNSGNTIYF. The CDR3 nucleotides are TGTGCCAGCAGCGTAGGGACAAACTCTGGAAACACCATATATTTT. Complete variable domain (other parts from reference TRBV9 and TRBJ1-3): DSGVTQTPKHLITATGQRVTLRCSPRSGDLSVYWYQQSLDQGLQFLIQYYNGEERAKGNILERFSAQQFPDLHSELNLSSLELGDSALYFCASSVGTNSGNTIYFGEGSWLTVV.

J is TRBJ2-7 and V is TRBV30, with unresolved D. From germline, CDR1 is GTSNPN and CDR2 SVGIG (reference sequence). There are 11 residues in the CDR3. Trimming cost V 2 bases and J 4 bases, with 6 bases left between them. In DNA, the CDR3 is TGTGCCTGGAGTCCGGGTTACGAGCAGTACTTC. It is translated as CAWSPGYEQYF.

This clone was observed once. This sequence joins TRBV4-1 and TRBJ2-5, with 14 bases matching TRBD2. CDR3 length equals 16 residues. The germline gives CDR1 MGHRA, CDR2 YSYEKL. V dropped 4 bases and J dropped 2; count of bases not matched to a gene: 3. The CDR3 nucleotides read TGCGCCAGCAGCCCTCGGACTAGCGGGGGGCAAGAGACCCAGTACTTC. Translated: CASSPRTSGGQETQYF.

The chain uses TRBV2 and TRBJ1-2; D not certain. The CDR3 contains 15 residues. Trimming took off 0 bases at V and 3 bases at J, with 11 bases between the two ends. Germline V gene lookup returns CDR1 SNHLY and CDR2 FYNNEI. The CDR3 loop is CASSEARGIDYGYTF. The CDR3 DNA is TGTGCCAGCAGTGAAGCGCGGGGAATTGACTATGGCTACACCTTC.

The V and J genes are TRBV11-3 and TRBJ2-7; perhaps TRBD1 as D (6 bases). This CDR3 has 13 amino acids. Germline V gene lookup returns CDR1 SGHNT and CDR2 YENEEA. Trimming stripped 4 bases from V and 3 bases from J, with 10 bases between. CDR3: CASSYRDNYEQYF. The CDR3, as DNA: TGTGCCAGCAGCTACCGGGACAACTACGAGCAGTACTTC. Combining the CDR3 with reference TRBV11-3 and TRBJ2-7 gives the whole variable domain EAGVVQSPRYKIIEKKQPVAFWCNPISGHNTLYWYLQNLGQGPELLIRYENEEAVDDSQLPKDRFSAERLKGVDSTLKIQPAELGDSAVYLCASSYRDNYEQYFGPGTRLTVT.

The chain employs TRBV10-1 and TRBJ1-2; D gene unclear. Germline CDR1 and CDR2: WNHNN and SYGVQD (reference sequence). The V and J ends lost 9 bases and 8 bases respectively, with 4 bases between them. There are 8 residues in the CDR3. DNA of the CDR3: TGCGCCAGACAGGGCTACACCTTC. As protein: CARQGYTF.

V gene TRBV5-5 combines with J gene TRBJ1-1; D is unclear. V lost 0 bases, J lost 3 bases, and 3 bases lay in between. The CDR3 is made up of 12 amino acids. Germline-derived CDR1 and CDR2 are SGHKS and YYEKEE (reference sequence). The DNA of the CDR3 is TGTGCCAGCAGCTTGGGGTACACTGAAGCTTTCTTT. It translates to CASSLGYTEAFF.

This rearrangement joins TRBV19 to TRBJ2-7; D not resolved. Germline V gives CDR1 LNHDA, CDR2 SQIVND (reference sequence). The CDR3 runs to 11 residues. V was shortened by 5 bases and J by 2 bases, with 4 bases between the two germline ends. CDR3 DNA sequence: TGTGCCAGTAGTGACACCTACGAGCAGTACTTC. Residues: CASSDTYEQYF.

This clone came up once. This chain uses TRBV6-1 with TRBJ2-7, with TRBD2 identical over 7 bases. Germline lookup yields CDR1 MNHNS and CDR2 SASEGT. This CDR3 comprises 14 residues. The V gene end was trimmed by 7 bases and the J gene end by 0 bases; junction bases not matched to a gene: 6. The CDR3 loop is CASMLGGSSYEQYF. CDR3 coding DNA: TGTGCCAGCATGCTCGGGGGGAGCTCCTACGAGCAGTACTTC.

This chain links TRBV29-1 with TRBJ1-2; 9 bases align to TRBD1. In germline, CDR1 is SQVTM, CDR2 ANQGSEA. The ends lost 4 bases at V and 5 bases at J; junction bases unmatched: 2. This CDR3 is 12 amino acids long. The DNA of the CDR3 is TGCAGCGTTGCGACAGGGGGGTATGGCTACACCTTC. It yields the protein CSVATGGYGYTF. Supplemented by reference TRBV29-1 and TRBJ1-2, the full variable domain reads SAVISQKPSRDICQRGTSLTIQCQVDSQVTMMFWYRQQPGQSLTLIATANQGSEATYESGFVIDKFPISRPNLTFSTLTVSNMSPEDSSIYLCSVATGGYGYTFGSGTRLTVV.

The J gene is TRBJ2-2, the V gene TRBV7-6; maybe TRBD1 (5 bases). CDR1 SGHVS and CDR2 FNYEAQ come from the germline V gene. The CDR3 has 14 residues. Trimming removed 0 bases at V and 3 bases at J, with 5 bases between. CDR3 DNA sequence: TGTGCCAGCAGCTTAGCAGGGGACACCGGGGAGCTGTTTTTT. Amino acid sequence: CASSLAGDTGELFF.

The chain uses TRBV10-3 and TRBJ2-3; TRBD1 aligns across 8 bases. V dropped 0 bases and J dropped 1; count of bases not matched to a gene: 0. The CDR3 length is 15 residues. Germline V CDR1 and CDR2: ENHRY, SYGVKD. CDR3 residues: CAISESGQGTDTQYF. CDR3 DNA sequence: TGTGCCATCAGTGAGTCGGGACAGGGCACAGATACGCAGTATTTT.

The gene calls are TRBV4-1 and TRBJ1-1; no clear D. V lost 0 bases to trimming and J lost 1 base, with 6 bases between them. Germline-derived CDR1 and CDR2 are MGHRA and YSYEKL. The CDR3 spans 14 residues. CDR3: CASSQDSGNTEAFF. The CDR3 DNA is TGCGCCAGCAGCCAAGATTCCGGGAACACTGAAGCTTTCTTT.

The DNA of the CDR3 is TGCGCCAGCAGTCAGAACACTGAAGCTTTCTTT. Its translation: CASSQNTEAFF. The chain is built from TRBV23-1 and TRBJ1-1; D not certain. TRBV23-1 is an ORF; its function is uncertain. Trimming cost V 3 bases and J 1 base, with 0 bases left between them. This CDR3 has 11 residues.

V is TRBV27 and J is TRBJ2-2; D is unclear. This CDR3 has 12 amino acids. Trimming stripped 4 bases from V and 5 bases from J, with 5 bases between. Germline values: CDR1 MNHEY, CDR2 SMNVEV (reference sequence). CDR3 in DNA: TGTGCCAGCAGTTGGGGTACCGGGGAGCTGTTTTTT. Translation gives CASSWGTGELFF.

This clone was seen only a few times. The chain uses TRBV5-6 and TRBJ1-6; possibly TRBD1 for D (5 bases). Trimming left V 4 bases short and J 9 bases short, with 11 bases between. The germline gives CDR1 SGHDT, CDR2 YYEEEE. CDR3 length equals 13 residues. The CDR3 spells CASSIAGSSPLHF. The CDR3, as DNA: TGTGCCAGCAGCATAGCAGGGAGTTCACCCCTCCACTTT.

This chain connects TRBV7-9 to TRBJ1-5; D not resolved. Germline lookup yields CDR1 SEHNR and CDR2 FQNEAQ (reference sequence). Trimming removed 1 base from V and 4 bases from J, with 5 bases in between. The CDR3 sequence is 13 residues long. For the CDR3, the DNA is TGTGCCAGCAGCTTAGGGCAGAATCAGCCCCAGCATTTT. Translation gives CASSLGQNQPQHF. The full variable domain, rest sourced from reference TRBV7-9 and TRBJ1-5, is DTGVSQNPRHKITKRGQNVTFRCDPISEHNRLYWYRQTLGQGPEFLTYFQNEAQLEKSRLLSDRFSAERPKGSFSTLEIQRTEQGDSAMYLCASSLGQNQPQHFGDGTRLSIL.

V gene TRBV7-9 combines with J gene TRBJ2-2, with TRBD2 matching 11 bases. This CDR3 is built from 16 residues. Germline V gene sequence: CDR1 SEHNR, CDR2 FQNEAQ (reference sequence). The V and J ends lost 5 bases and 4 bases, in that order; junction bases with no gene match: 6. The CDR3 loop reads CASSPSSGGSTGELFF. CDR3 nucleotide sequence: TGTGCCAGCAGCCCTTCTAGCGGGGGGTCCACCGGGGAGCTGTTTTTT.

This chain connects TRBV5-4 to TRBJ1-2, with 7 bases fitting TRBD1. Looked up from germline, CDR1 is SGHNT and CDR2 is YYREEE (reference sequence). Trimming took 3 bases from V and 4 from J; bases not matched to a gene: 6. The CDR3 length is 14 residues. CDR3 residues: CASSSGTATYGYTF. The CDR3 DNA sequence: TGTGCCAGCAGCTCCGGGACAGCCACCTATGGCTACACCTTC.

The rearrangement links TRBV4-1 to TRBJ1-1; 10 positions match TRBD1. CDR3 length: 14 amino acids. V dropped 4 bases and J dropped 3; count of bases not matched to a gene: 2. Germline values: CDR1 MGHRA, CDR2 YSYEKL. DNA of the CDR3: TGCGCCAGCAGCCCCGGGACAGGGGACACTGAAGCTTTCTTT. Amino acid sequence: CASSPGTGDTEAFF.

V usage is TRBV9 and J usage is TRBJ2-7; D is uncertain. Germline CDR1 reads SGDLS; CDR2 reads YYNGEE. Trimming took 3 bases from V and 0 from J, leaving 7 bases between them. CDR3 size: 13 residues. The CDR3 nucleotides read TGTGCCAGCAGCGGGACGGCCTCCTACGAGCAGTACTTC. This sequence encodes CASSGTASYEQYF.

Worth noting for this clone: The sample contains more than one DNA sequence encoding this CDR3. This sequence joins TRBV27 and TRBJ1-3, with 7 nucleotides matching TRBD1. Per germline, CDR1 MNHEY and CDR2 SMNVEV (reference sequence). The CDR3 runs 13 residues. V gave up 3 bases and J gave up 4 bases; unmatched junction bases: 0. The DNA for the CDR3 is TGTGCCAGCAGTTTGGACAGGGGAAACACCATATATTTT. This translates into CASSLDRGNTIYF.

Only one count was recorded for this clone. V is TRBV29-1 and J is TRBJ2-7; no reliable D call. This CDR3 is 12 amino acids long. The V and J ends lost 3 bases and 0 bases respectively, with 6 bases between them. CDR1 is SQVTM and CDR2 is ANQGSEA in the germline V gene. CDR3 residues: CSVEVSSYEQYF. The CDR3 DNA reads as TGCAGCGTTGAGGTCAGCTCCTACGAGCAGTACTTC.

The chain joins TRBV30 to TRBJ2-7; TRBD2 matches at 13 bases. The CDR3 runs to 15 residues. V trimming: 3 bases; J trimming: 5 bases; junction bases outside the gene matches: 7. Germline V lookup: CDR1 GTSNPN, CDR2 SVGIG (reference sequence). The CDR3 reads CAWSSGTSGAHEQYF. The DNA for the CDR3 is TGTGCCTGGAGCTCCGGGACTAGCGGGGCCCACGAGCAGTACTTC.

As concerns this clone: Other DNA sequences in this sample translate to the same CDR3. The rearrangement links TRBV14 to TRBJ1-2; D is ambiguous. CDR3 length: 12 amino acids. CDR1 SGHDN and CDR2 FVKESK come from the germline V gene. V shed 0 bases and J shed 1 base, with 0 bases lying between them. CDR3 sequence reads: CASSQDNYGYTF. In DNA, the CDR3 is TGTGCCAGCAGCCAAGATAACTATGGCTACACCTTC.

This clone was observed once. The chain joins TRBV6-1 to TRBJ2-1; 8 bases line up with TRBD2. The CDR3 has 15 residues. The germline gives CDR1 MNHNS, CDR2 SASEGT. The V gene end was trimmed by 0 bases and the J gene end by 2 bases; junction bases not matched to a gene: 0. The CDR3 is CASSEARGAYNEQFF. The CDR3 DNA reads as TGTGCCAGCAGTGAAGCGCGGGGGGCCTACAATGAGCAGTTCTTC.

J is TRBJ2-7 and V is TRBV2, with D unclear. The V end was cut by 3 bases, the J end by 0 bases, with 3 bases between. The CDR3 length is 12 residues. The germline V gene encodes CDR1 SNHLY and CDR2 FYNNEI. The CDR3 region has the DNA TGTGCCAGCAGTGACAGCTCCTACGAGCAGTACTTC. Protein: CASSDSSYEQYF.